This T cell receptor beta chain was obtained from a study of lymphopenia after photon versus proton radiotherapy (dated by TCRdb to 2018 to 2020). Turning to the overall study: The study compared the immunological effects of photon versus proton radiation therapy in patients with gastrointestinal tumors who developed high-grade lymphopenia. The cohort comprised about 22 patients with gastrointestinal tumors who received either photon or proton therapy and then developed lymphopenia. The study was designed to characterize how the impact on the immune system differs between the two radiation modalities. What the research found in general, with its limitations: Once the lymphocyte count had reached its nadir, the repertoires of photon-treated patients showed oligoclonal expansion, particularly of CD8+ Temra cells, and this expansion drove the decline in diversity. Among patients across the cohort who died, overall survival time showed an inverse correlation with a larger post-nadir drop in TCR diversity. During treatment, patients who received proton therapy stayed relatively stable, whereas patients who received photon therapy lost naive T cells and TCR diversity and gained effector/memory populations. The survival association was assessed only in patients who died, and the authors presented better survival with proton therapy as a possibility rather than a demonstrated result.

Deletion took 0 bases off V and 1 base off J, with a span of 12 bases between the germline ends. Its CDR3 holds 15 amino acids, cysteine through phenylalanine. This entry keeps only the CDR3 DNA: 45 bases, framed from base 1. CDR1 and CDR2, per the germline V gene (reference sequence), are GTSNPN and SVGIG. The protocol used for the library was the immunoSEQ multiplex PCR assay. Alongside multiparametric flow cytometry, deep sequencing of rearranged TCR beta loci was used to profile the T cell repertoires. Held by TCRdb, this immuneACCESS table contains in-frame sequences only and omits some clones. Under half of the omission traces to an unresolved V gene where checked; the cause of the rest is unknown. The sample has tens of thousands of clones on record, around 84% of them singletons. Around 2% of the sample is in the top ten clones. Comment on this clone: The target of this receptor is not known. There are no base qualities to consult, and no much larger clone falls within one base.

The sequence derives from a man between 60 and 70 years old with pancreatic cancer. The sample here was peripheral blood, taken from a patient treated with proton-based radiotherapy. The chain is assembled from TRBV30 and TRBJ2-5, with an unclear D gene assignment. The CDR3 has the sequence CAWSVLFGSQETQYF. The DNA sequence is as follows: TGTGCCTGGAGTGTATTATTCGGGTCCCAAGAGACCCAGTACTTC.